This T cell receptor (beta chain) was identified in a study of blood T cell repertoires in COVID-19. In the study overall: Acute-phase and convalescent COVID-19 samples originated in the United States, Italy and Spain. The analysed material was cDNA or gDNA that came from T cells, B-cell-depleted T cells, or PBMCs.

Looked up from germline, CDR1 is LNHNV and CDR2 is YYDKDF (reference sequence). The ends lost 0 bases at V and 2 bases at J; junction bases unmatched: 2. This CDR3 has 17 residues. Source study methods: Estimates of nucleated cell counts were drawn from the amplification of reference gene primers. Only in-frame clones appear in the TCRdb table, and some are missing; sequencing was by immunoSEQ multiplex PCR. V, J and clone size reflect that table, while D and trimming were determined from the DNA. The table shows fewer than 250,000 clones, with over 75% occurring only once. The sequencing input was peripheral blood. This clonotype was obtained from a man in his fifties with COVID-19, enrolled during active disease. The rearrangement joins TRBV15 to TRBJ2-1, with TRBD2 matching 12 bases. CDR3 sequence (DNA): TGTGCCACCAGCAGAGATCGACTAGCGGGAGCCTACAATGAGCAGTTCTTC. This translates into CATSRDRLAGAYNEQFF.